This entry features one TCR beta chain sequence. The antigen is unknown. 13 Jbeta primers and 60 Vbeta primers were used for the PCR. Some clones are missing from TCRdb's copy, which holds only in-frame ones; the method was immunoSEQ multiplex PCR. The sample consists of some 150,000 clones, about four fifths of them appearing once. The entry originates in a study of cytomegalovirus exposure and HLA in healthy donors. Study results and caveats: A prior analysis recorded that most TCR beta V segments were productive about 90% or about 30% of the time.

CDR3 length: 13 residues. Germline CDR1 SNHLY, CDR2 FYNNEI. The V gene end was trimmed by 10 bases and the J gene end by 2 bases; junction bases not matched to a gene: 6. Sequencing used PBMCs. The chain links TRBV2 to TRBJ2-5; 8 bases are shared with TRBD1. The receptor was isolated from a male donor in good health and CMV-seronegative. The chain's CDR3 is CATRTGIQETQYF. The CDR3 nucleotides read TGTGCCACTAGGACAGGGATACAAGAGACCCAGTACTTC.